This is a list of T cell receptor beta chains from one sample in a study of blood T cell repertoires in COVID-19. Sequenced by immunoSEQ multiplex PCR; TCRdb stores in-frame clones only, minus some. This sample yields 300,000 to 350,000 clones, of which under 95% are seen a single time; around 3.3% belongs to the top ten. The sample taken for sequencing was peripheral blood. These receptors all come from a woman aged 18-29 years who had recovered from COVID-19. Each CDR3 is given with its conserved first and last residue. The D gene is left open where the match is weak.

CDR3 protein: CASSYPAVLGGTDTQYF
CDR3 DNA: TGTGCCAGCAGTTACCCCGCGGTATTAGGGGGCACAGATACGCAGTATTTT
J gene: TRBJ2-3
V gene: TRBV6-2/TRBV6-3
CDR3 length: 17
D gene: -

CDR3 protein: CASSQDRASGEQFF
CDR3 DNA: TGCGCCAGCAGCCAAGATCGGGCTAGCGGAGAGCAGTTCTTC
J gene: TRBJ2-1
V gene: TRBV4-1
CDR3 length: 14
D gene: TRBD2

CDR3 protein: CASSIQASGGQETQYF
CDR3 DNA: TGTGCCAGCAGCATTCAGGCTAGCGGGGGCCAAGAGACCCAGTACTTC
J gene: TRBJ2-5
V gene: TRBV21-1
CDR3 length: 16
D gene: -

CDR3 protein: CASSDPTSGSSGELFF
CDR3 DNA: TGTGCCAGCAGCGATCCGACTAGCGGGAGCTCCGGGGAGCTGTTTTTT
J gene: TRBJ2-2
V gene: TRBV11-2
CDR3 length: 16
D gene: TRBD2

CDR3 protein: CASSFGTTIDEQFF
CDR3 DNA: TGTGCCAGCAGTTTCGGGACAACCATCGATGAGCAGTTCTTC
J gene: TRBJ2-1
V gene: TRBV27
CDR3 length: 14
D gene: -

CDR3 protein: CASSQDRGAGDDTQYF
CDR3 DNA: TGCGCCAGCAGCCAAGATCGGGGAGCGGGAGACGATACGCAGTATTTT
J gene: TRBJ2-3
V gene: TRBV4-3
CDR3 length: 16
D gene: TRBD2

CDR3 protein: CASSSSTGTNQPQHF
CDR3 DNA: TGTGCCAGTAGTTCCTCGACAGGGACCAATCAGCCCCAGCATTTT
J gene: TRBJ1-5
V gene: TRBV19
CDR3 length: 15
D gene: TRBD1

CDR3 protein: CAWSVTPGAEAFF
CDR3 DNA: TGTGCCTGGAGTGTGACCCCGGGGGCTGAAGCTTTCTTT
J gene: TRBJ1-1
V gene: TRBV30
CDR3 length: 13
D gene: -

CDR3 protein: CASSSDIRNTEAFF
CDR3 DNA: TGCGCCAGCAGCTCAGACATAAGGAACACTGAAGCTTTCTTT
J gene: TRBJ1-1
V gene: TRBV5-1
CDR3 length: 14
D gene: -

CDR3 protein: CASSLDYSTDTQYF
CDR3 DNA: TGTGCCAGCAGCTTAGACTATAGCACAGATACGCAGTATTTT
J gene: TRBJ2-3
V gene: TRBV7-2
CDR3 length: 14
D gene: -

CDR3 protein: CASSQSIRLAGEGLEQFF
CDR3 DNA: TGTGCCAGCAGCCAATCGATCCGACTAGCGGGAGAGGGGTTGGAGCAGTTCTTC
J gene: TRBJ2-1
V gene: TRBV16
CDR3 length: 18
D gene: TRBD2

CDR3 protein: CASSDRGAQPQHF
CDR3 DNA: TGTGCCAGCAGCGACAGGGGAGCTCAGCCCCAGCATTTT
J gene: TRBJ1-5
V gene: TRBV7-9
CDR3 length: 13
D gene: TRBD1

CDR3 protein: CASSLFGTGFETQYF
CDR3 DNA: TGTGCCAGCAGTTTATTTGGGACAGGGTTCGAGACCCAGTACTTC
J gene: TRBJ2-5
V gene: TRBV27
CDR3 length: 15
D gene: TRBD1

CDR3 protein: CASSRGGLAGAGANVLTF
CDR3 DNA: TGCGCCAGCAGCCGAGGGGGGTTAGCGGGAGCTGGGGCCAACGTCCTGACTTTC
J gene: TRBJ2-6
V gene: TRBV4-1
CDR3 length: 18
D gene: TRBD2

CDR3 protein: CASSYSSGIGNTIYF
CDR3 DNA: TGTGCCAGCAGTTACTCATCAGGGATTGGAAACACCATATATTTT
J gene: TRBJ1-3
V gene: TRBV6-5
CDR3 length: 15
D gene: -

CDR3 protein: CASSPRTGGEQPQHF
CDR3 DNA: TGTGCCAGCAGTCCGCGAACAGGGGGAGAGCAGCCCCAGCATTTT
J gene: TRBJ1-5
V gene: TRBV6-2/TRBV6-3
CDR3 length: 15
D gene: TRBD1

CDR3 protein: CASSIGRGLNTEAFF
CDR3 DNA: TGTGCCAGTAGTATAGGGAGGGGTCTGAACACTGAAGCTTTCTTT
J gene: TRBJ1-1
V gene: TRBV19
CDR3 length: 15
D gene: -

CDR3 protein: CASSYLGAGETQYF
CDR3 DNA: TGTGCCAGCAGTTACCTTGGGGCGGGGGAGACCCAGTACTTC
J gene: TRBJ2-5
V gene: TRBV6-5
CDR3 length: 14
D gene: -

CDR3 protein: CAWSVARVDQPQHF
CDR3 DNA: TGTGCCTGGAGTGTTGCCAGGGTAGATCAGCCCCAGCATTTT
J gene: TRBJ1-5
V gene: TRBV30
CDR3 length: 14
D gene: -

CDR3 protein: CASSPYSGNTIYF
CDR3 DNA: TGCGCCAGCAGCCCGTACTCTGGAAACACCATATATTTT
J gene: TRBJ1-3
V gene: TRBV4-3
CDR3 length: 13
D gene: -

CDR3 protein: CATSGGELNYGYTF
CDR3 DNA: TGTGCCACCTCGGGAGGTGAACTAAACTATGGCTACACCTTC
J gene: TRBJ1-2
V gene: TRBV24-1
CDR3 length: 14
D gene: -

CDR3 protein: CASSSRQGHGYTF
CDR3 DNA: TGTGCCAGCAGTTCCAGACAGGGGCATGGCTACACCTTC
J gene: TRBJ1-2
V gene: TRBV27
CDR3 length: 13
D gene: TRBD1

CDR3 protein: CASSSRDYGTDTQYF
CDR3 DNA: TGTGCCAGCAGCTCGCGGGACTATGGCACAGATACGCAGTATTTT
J gene: TRBJ2-3
V gene: TRBV7-9
CDR3 length: 15
D gene: TRBD2

CDR3 protein: CASSLGQGVGAEAFF
CDR3 DNA: TGTGCCAGCAGCTTAGGGCAGGGGGTTGGGGCTGAAGCTTTCTTT
J gene: TRBJ1-1
V gene: TRBV7-2
CDR3 length: 15
D gene: TRBD1